This T cell receptor (beta chain) was sequenced in a study of T-cell memory formation after mild COVID-19. Whole-study context: Most TCR clusters belonged to a single donor.

Germline-derived CDR1 and CDR2 are MNHEY and SMNVEV (reference sequence). The CDR3 has 18 amino acids. V was pared by 4 bases and J by 2 bases, with 22 bases between. This clonotype was detected only a few times. The target antigen is unknown. A 5'RACE reaction primed in the constant segment made cDNA libraries of TCR alpha and TCR beta, and these carried sample barcodes and UMIs. From the 5' RACE reads, TCRdb called clonotypes with MiXCR, one entry per CDR3 protein. The sample carries approximately 180,000 distinct CDR3 sequences, 16% recorded once. Study-wide points: Cross-reactive memory seemingly joined, as some responding clones were found in pre-infection memory. Unconfirmed was the SARS-CoV-2 specificity of second-wave clones that peaked on day 37.

Material: PBMCs or a T cell subset sorted from them (not recorded which). The chain has TRBV27 and TRBJ2-3; a weak D match, TRBD1 (6 bases). This TCR derives from an adult woman who had mild COVID-19 (a few samples of this study predate the infection). Cell type and time point are not known. DNA for the CDR3: TGTGCCAGCAGTTCCAGGTCTCTCCGCAGGGGAGACACAGATACGCAGTATTTT. It encodes CASSSRSLRRGDTDTQYF.